A selection of T cell receptor beta chains follows, all from one sample in a study of T cell responses to AZD1222 COVID-19 vaccine. Profiled with immunoSEQ multiplex PCR; TCRdb holds only in-frame clones, not every one. The sample consists of about 84,000 clones, around nine tenths of them appearing once. Sequencing was performed on peripheral blood, taken 28 days after the second AZD1222 dose. The receptors here all came from an adult who received the AZD1222 COVID-19 vaccine. CDR3s include the opening cysteine and the closing phenylalanine or tryptophan. Each record gives: CDR3 DNA, CDR3 protein, D gene, V gene, clone size, J gene. D genes are given only for firm matches. Where a row states a size, it is once, few, many or the class of an expanded clone; other rows omit it.

TGTGCCAGCAGCCGTAGCCAGGGAATTAATTCACCCCTCCACTTT | CASSRSQGINSPLHF | - | TRBV7-8 | - | TRBJ1-6
TGTGCCAGCAGCCGGACTAGCGGGCCCACAGATACGCAGTATTTT | CASSRTSGPTDTQYF | TRBD2 | TRBV2 | - | TRBJ2-3
TGTGCCAGCAGCTTGGACGGGGTGGTAGGTGAAAAACTGTTTTTT | CASSLDGVVGEKLFF | - | TRBV5-4 | - | TRBJ1-4
TGTGCCAGCAGCCCTCGGGCGCAGGGGGGAGAGACCCAGTACTTC | CASSPRAQGGETQYF | - | TRBV11-2 | few | TRBJ2-5
TGCGCCAGCAGTGAATCAATGGACACTGAAGCTTTCTTT | CASSESMDTEAFF | - | TRBV10-2 | - | TRBJ1-1
TGTGCCAGCAGAAGGGACTACTCCTACGAGCAGTACTTC | CASRRDYSYEQYF | TRBD2 | TRBV6-5 | many | TRBJ2-7
TGTGCCAGCAGCCGTAGCGTGATTAACACCGGGGAGCTGTTTTTT | CASSRSVINTGELFF | - | TRBV3-1/TRBV3-2 | - | TRBJ2-2
TGTGCCAGTAGTATGACTATGGGAGGGGTGCCCCAGCATTTT | CASSMTMGGVPQHF | - | TRBV19 | - | TRBJ1-5
TGTGCCAGCAGCTCGATGCCCTTCGGGCCGAAGTGGAACACCGGGGAGCTGTTTTTT | CASSSMPFGPKWNTGELFF | - | TRBV5-5 | - | TRBJ2-2
TGTGCCACCAGTGTCCAACTAGCAGCGAACACCGGGGAGCTGTTTTTT | CATSVQLAANTGELFF | - | TRBV24-1 | - | TRBJ2-2
TGTGCCAGTAGTCCCGGGACAGGCAAAACCTATGGCTACACCTTC | CASSPGTGKTYGYTF | TRBD1 | TRBV19 | - | TRBJ1-2
TGTGCCTGGAGCCGATCTCCGGACACAGATACGCAGTATTTT | CAWSRSPDTDTQYF | - | TRBV30 | - | TRBJ2-3
TGTGCCAGCACCAGATATCAGGGGGCGCGCACTGAAGCTTTCTTT | CASTRYQGARTEAFF | TRBD1 | TRBV6-5 | - | TRBJ1-1
TGTGCCAGCAGTGGTTGGGGCGCCCTAGGCAATCAGCCCCAGCATTTT | CASSGWGALGNQPQHF | - | TRBV2 | - | TRBJ1-5
TGTGCCAGCAGTCGGGGACTAGCGGGAGAAATTGAGCAGTTCTTC | CASSRGLAGEIEQFF | TRBD2 | TRBV28 | - | TRBJ2-1
TGTGCCAGCAGTACCTCTGCCCAGATGGGGCGAGAGACCCAGTACTTC | CASSTSAQMGRETQYF | - | TRBV28 | - | TRBJ2-5
TGTGCCAGCCGGGGCGACGGGTGGAACGAGCAGTACTTC | CASRGDGWNEQYF | - | TRBV2 | once | TRBJ2-7
TGTGCCAGCCGACCCCAGGGACTTGAAGCTTTCTTT | CASRPQGLEAFF | - | TRBV6-6 | - | TRBJ1-1
TGTGCCACCAGCAGAGAAACAGGGCCTGGCTACACCTTC | CATSRETGPGYTF | - | TRBV15 | - | TRBJ1-2
TGTGCCAGCAGTTACGTGGGGTATGGCTACACCTTC | CASSYVGYGYTF | - | TRBV6-5 | - | TRBJ1-2
TGCAGCGTTGAACTGCCAGGGGGAGGCATTCAGTACTTC | CSVELPGGGIQYF | - | TRBV29-1 | - | TRBJ2-4